This T cell receptor (beta chain) is from a study of blood T cell repertoires in COVID-19. Study-level background: Italy, Spain and the United States were the sources of the convalescent and acute COVID-19 samples.

Per the original methods: Reference gene primer amplification in the assay estimated nucleated cell counts. Clones were read by immunoSEQ multiplex PCR, and TCRdb kept only the in-frame ones, dropping some. V and J calls and clone size are those listed in that table; D and trimming were worked out from the DNA. The repertoire holds about 140,000 clones, with under 90% as singletons. Sequenced sample: peripheral blood. The sequence derives from a human donor in a cohort sampled during active COVID-19.

CDR3 nucleotides: TGTGCCAGCAGTTCAGGGCTCTACGAGCAGTACTTC. Translated: CASSSGLYEQYF. This chain uses TRBV6-5 with TRBJ2-7; D perhaps matches TRBD1 (5 bases). V gave up 4 bases and J gave up 3 bases, with 7 bases separating them. CDR3 size: 12 residues. Germline V gene sequence: CDR1 MNHEY, CDR2 SVGAGI.